The present TCR beta chain was sequenced within a study of T cell repertoires in cytomegalovirus infection. For the study at large: CMV infection plus the matching HLA type was flagged by public TCR beta signatures.

One entry per CDR3 protein results from TCRdb running MiXCR on the reads. Of roughly 100,000 distinct CDR3 sequences in the sample, around 45% were seen once. CDR1 and CDR2 from the germline V gene are SEHNR and FQNEAQ (reference sequence). The CDR3 loop spans 18 amino acids. The V end was cut by 5 bases, the J end by 4 bases, with 25 bases between. This clonotype was seen a handful of times. Its target is unknown. The receptor's source is a human donor in good health (CMV status not recorded). Some clones in this sample may be carry-over from other donors' samples. The specimen was CD8+ T cells from cultured PBMCs, collected from culture after CMV antigen stimulation. V usage is TRBV7-9 and J usage is TRBJ2-3; tentative D call: TRBD1 (6 bases). Written as DNA, the CDR3 is TGTGCCAGCAGCCAACCGGGACACGGTAGTCGGTTTTCAGATACGCAGTATTTT. Translating gives CASSQPGHGSRFSDTQYF.